Listed below are T cell receptor beta chains from one sample, sequenced in a study of shared clonotypes between healthy human individuals. Sequenced by immunoSEQ multiplex PCR; TCRdb stores in-frame clones only, minus some. This table holds 2 million to 2.5 million clones, just under 95% found once. The sample consisted of naive CD8+ T cells sorted from blood. These receptors came from a man aged 18 to 35 in good health. Each CDR3 is given with its conserved first and last residue. The order of the fields is D gene, V gene, J gene, clone size, CDR3 DNA, CDR3 protein. The D gene is left open where the match is weak. A clone size is listed for some rows: how often the clone was seen (once, few, many), or a class if it is expanded.

.	TRBV12-5	TRBJ2-1	.	TGTGCTAGTGATCGAGGGGACCACAACAATGAGCAGTTCTTC	CASDRGDHNNEQFF
.	TRBV7-8	TRBJ2-1	.	TGTGCCAGCAGCCTAGGGCTTTATGAGCAGTTCTTC	CASSLGLYEQFF
TRBD1	TRBV19	TRBJ1-1	.	TGTGCCAGTAGTATACCCTCGGGACAGGGATTGGCCACTGAAGCTTTCTTT	CASSIPSGQGLATEAFF
.	TRBV27	TRBJ2-7	.	TGTGCCAGCACCGGGAAGAGGGGGGATCCTACCTACGAGCAGTACTTC	CASTGKRGDPTYEQYF
TRBD1	TRBV9	TRBJ2-2	.	TGTGCCAGCAAACTTCCCCCGGGACAGAGCTCTAACACCGGGGAGCTGTTTTTT	CASKLPPGQSSNTGELFF
.	TRBV2	TRBJ1-2	once	TGTGCCAGCAGTGACCTCAGGGAGGCGGACTATGGCTACACCTTC	CASSDLREADYGYTF
TRBD1	TRBV13	TRBJ1-1	.	TGTGCCAGCAGCGCCCAAGGGGACAGTATAGCTTTCTTT	CASSAQGDSIAFF
.	TRBV11-2	TRBJ2-2	.	TGTGCCAGCAGCCCAGAGATCGGCGGGGAGCTGTTTTTT	CASSPEIGGELFF
.	TRBV2	TRBJ2-2	.	TGTGCCAGCAGTGAACCGGACACCGGGGAGCTGTTTTTT	CASSEPDTGELFF
.	TRBV5-1	TRBJ2-6	.	TGCGCCAGCAGCCTGCACATTCCAACAGCGATAAGCTCTGGGGCCAACGTCCTGACTTTC	CASSLHIPTAISSGANVLTF
TRBD1	TRBV10-3	TRBJ2-7	.	TGTGCCATCAGTGACGGACAGGGGATACCCTACGAGCAGTACTTC	CAISDGQGIPYEQYF
.	TRBV7-2	TRBJ2-4	.	TGTGCCAGCAGCGCCGGTTTGGCATTAACCAACATTCAGTACTTC	CASSAGLALTNIQYF
TRBD2	TRBV9	TRBJ2-7	.	TGTGCCAGCAGCTCGGGACTAGCGGCATACGAGCAGTACTTC	CASSSGLAAYEQYF
TRBD1	TRBV7-6	TRBJ2-7	.	TGTGCCAGCAGCTCGGGACAGACTTACGGGCAGTACTTC	CASSSGQTYGQYF
TRBD1	TRBV11-2	TRBJ2-7	.	TGTGCCAGCAGCTTAGATCTAGGACAGGGTTCCTACGAGCAGTACTTC	CASSLDLGQGSYEQYF
TRBD1	TRBV27	TRBJ2-7	.	TGTGCCAGCGGGACAGGAGCCTACGAGCAGTACTTC	CASGTGAYEQYF
.	TRBV6-1	TRBJ2-3	.	TGTGCCAGCAGTGAAAAACGGGGACGAAATCTTGATACGCAGTATTTT	CASSEKRGRNLDTQYF
.	TRBV28	TRBJ1-1	.	TGTGCCAGCAGTTTAGGGGGCTCCGGCAGGGGCCGAGCTTTCTTT	CASSLGGSGRGRAFF
.	TRBV9	TRBJ2-7	once	TGTGCCAGCAGCGTAGGGGGACTCTCCTACGAGCAGTACTTC	CASSVGGLSYEQYF
.	TRBV7-9	TRBJ1-1	.	TGTGCCAGCAGCTTGGACAGTGTTGAAGCTTTCTTT	CASSLDSVEAFF
TRBD1	TRBV30	TRBJ1-4	.	TGTGCCTGGAGTGAGAGAGGGGGCGGATCTAATGAAAAACTGTTTTTT	CAWSERGGGSNEKLFF
.	TRBV13	TRBJ2-1	.	TGTGCCAGCAGCTCTCCAGGTCCCTACAATGAGCAGTTCTTC	CASSSPGPYNEQFF
.	TRBV14	TRBJ1-6	few	TGTGCCAGCAGCCAACTTGGGGGAATTAATTCACCCCTCCACTTT	CASSQLGGINSPLHF
.	TRBV13	TRBJ1-4	.	TGTGCCAGCAGCTCCGGGACGGGGGAAAAACTGTTTTTT	CASSSGTGEKLFF
TRBD2	TRBV4-1	TRBJ2-7	.	TGCGCCAGCAGCTTGGGACTAGCGGGAGATGAAATTGACGAGCAGTACTTC	CASSLGLAGDEIDEQYF
.	TRBV29-1	TRBJ1-1	.	TGCAGCGTTGACGGGACGTGGGACACTGAAGCTTTCTTT	CSVDGTWDTEAFF
TRBD1	TRBV19	TRBJ1-6	.	TGTGCCAGTGGCCATACAGGGGGGGAATCACCCCTCCACTTT	CASGHTGGESPLHF
.	TRBV30	TRBJ2-2	.	TGTGCCTGGAGTGTAACCGGGGGCGGGACCGGGGAGCTGTTTTTT	CAWSVTGGGTGELFF
.	TRBV13	TRBJ1-2	.	TGTGCCAGCAGCTATGGGAGTGGAATCTATGGCTACACCTTC	CASSYGSGIYGYTF
.	TRBV5-1	TRBJ2-1	.	TGCGCCAGCAGCTTGGCTGGCTGGAACAATGAGCAGTTCTTC	CASSLAGWNNEQFF
.	TRBV5-8	TRBJ2-5	.	TGTGCCAGCAGCTTGTGGAATGGGGAGACCCAGTACTTC	CASSLWNGETQYF
.	TRBV7-9	TRBJ2-1	.	TGTGCCAGCAGCCCCCCACCCCATACTAGCTCCTACAATGAGCAGTTCTTC	CASSPPPHTSSYNEQFF
.	TRBV30	TRBJ2-7	.	TGTGCCTGGAGTGTAGGGGCGGGGTTCGACGAGCAGTACTTC	CAWSVGAGFDEQYF
.	TRBV9	TRBJ2-2	.	TGTGCCAGCAGCGTTTTGGCGAAGACGAACACCGGGGAGCTGTTTTTT	CASSVLAKTNTGELFF
TRBD2	TRBV2	TRBJ2-3	.	TGTGCCAGCAGTGGGACTAGAGCTAGCACAGATACGCAGTATTTT	CASSGTRASTDTQYF
.	TRBV7-9	TRBJ2-1	.	TGTGCCAGCAGCTTATTCTTCGATGAGCAGTTCTTC	CASSLFFDEQFF
.	TRBV6-5	TRBJ1-5	.	TGTGCCAGCAGTCCAGGGGTGGAGAGCAATCAGCCCCAGCATTTT	CASSPGVESNQPQHF
TRBD2	TRBV11-2	TRBJ2-7	.	TGTGCCAGCACTGCGAGCGGGGGGTACGAGCAGTACTTC	CASTASGGYEQYF
.	TRBV28	TRBJ2-7	.	TGTGCCAGCAGTTTTAACTACGAGCAGTACTTC	CASSFNYEQYF
TRBD1	TRBV28	TRBJ2-7	few	TGTGCCAGCAGTTTGACAGGGGACTCCTACGAGCAGTACTTC	CASSLTGDSYEQYF
TRBD1	TRBV7-2	TRBJ1-4	.	TGTGCCAGCAGCTTAAACTTACCGGGACAGGGGGCGGCTAATGAAAAACTGTTTTTT	CASSLNLPGQGAANEKLFF
TRBD1	TRBV15	TRBJ2-5	.	TGTGCCACCAGCAGATCCGGACAGGGAGGATCGGAGACCCAGTACTTC	CATSRSGQGGSETQYF
.	TRBV6-6	TRBJ2-2	.	TGTGCCAGCAGTTACTTTCCCTTGGGAACCGGGGAGCTGTTTTTT	CASSYFPLGTGELFF
TRBD1	TRBV7-9	TRBJ2-3	.	TGTGCCAGCAGCTCGGACAGGGGATTTACAGATACGCAGTATTTT	CASSSDRGFTDTQYF
TRBD1	TRBV6-5	TRBJ2-5	once	TGTGCCAGCAGTCCCGGGACAGAAGAGACCCAGTACTTC	CASSPGTEETQYF